A single sample is the source of the 5 T cell receptor beta chains below, sequenced in a study of shared clonotypes between healthy human individuals. The assay was immunoSEQ multiplex PCR, and TCRdb's table has in-frame clones only and misses some. The data show about 1 million clones, around 74% seen once. Sequencing input: memory CD4+ T cells sorted from blood. Specified subset: CD45RA-negative fraction. Receptor source: a man aged 18 to 29 in good health.

This chain uses TRBV7-2 with TRBJ2-3; D possibly corresponds to TRBD2 (7 bases). The CDR3 spans 17 residues. Germline values: CDR1 SGHTA, CDR2 FQGNSA. V was cut by 2 bases and J by 2 bases, with 17 bases left in between. The CDR3 sequence: CASSLFPRGALTDTQYF. DNA for the CDR3: TGTGCCAGCAGCTTATTTCCACGGGGGGCTCTCACAGATACGCAGTATTTT.

The chain uses TRBV4-1 and TRBJ2-1; D call uncertain. The CDR3 spans 17 residues. CDR1 MGHRA and CDR2 YSYEKL come from the germline V gene. Trimming shortened V by 4 bases and J by 6 bases, and 22 bases separated the two germline ends. The CDR3 protein is CASSRTAPGLTINEQFF. The CDR3 coding sequence is TGCGCCAGCAGCCGAACGGCTCCCGGCCTTACAATCAATGAGCAGTTCTTC.

The rearrangement joins TRBV5-4 to TRBJ2-2, with TRBD2 matching over 16 bases. CDR1 and CDR2 from the germline V gene are SGHNT and YYREEE (reference sequence). CDR3 length: 17 residues. Unmatched junction bases numbered 7, after V lost 4 bases and J lost 7 bases. Here the CDR3 DNA reads TGTGCCAGCAGCAAGGGACTAGCGGGAGGGGGAGGCGGGGAGCTGTTTTTT. It translates to CASSKGLAGGGGGELFF.

The chain uses TRBV27 and TRBJ2-5, with 10 nucleotides matching TRBD2. Germline loops: CDR1 MNHEY, CDR2 SMNVEV (reference sequence). V trimming: 6 bases; J trimming: 1 base; junction bases outside the gene matches: 5. The CDR3 covers 15 residues. In nucleotides, the CDR3 is TGTGCCAGCAGCCGAATAGCGGGGGGCCAAGAGACCCAGTACTTC. Encoded protein: CASSRIAGGQETQYF.

Many counts were recorded for this clone. The J gene is TRBJ2-5, the V gene TRBV11-3, with D perhaps given as TRBD1 or TRBD2 (6 bases each). V was pared by 3 bases and J by 5 bases, with 16 bases between. Germline V gene lookup returns CDR1 SGHNT and CDR2 YENEEA. The CDR3 consists of 15 residues. The CDR3 nucleotides read TGTGCCAGCAGCTTGACCGGGGGCGGATGGGAGACCCAGTACTTC. It is translated as CASSLTGGGWETQYF.